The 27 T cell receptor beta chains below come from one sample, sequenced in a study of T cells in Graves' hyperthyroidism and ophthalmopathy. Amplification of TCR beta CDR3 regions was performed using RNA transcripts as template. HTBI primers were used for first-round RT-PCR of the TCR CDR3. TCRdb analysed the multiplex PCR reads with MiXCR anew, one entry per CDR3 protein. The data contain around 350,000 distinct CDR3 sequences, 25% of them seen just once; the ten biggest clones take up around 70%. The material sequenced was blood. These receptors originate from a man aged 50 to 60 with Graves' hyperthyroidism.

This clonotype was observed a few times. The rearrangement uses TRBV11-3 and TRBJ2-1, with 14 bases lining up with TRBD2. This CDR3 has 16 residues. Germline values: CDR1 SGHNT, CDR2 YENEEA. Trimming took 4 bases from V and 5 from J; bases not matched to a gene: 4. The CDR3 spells CASSYGGLAGDNEQFF. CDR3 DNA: TGTGCCAGCAGCTACGGGGGACTAGCGGGGGACAATGAGCAGTTCTTC.

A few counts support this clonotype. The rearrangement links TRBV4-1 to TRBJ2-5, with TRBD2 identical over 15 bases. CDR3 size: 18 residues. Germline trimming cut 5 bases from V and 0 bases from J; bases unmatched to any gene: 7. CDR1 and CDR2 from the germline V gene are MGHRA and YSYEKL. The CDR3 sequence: CASSGSGTSGRYQETQYF. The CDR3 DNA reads TGCGCCAGCAGCGGGTCCGGGACTAGCGGGAGGTACCAAGAGACCCAGTACTTC.

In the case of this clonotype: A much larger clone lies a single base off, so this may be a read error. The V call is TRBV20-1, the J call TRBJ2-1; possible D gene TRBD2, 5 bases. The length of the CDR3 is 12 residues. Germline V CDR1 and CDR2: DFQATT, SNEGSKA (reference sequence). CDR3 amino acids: CSTSVSYNEQFF. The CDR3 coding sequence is TGCAGCACTAGTGTCTCCTACAATGAGCAGTTCTTC.

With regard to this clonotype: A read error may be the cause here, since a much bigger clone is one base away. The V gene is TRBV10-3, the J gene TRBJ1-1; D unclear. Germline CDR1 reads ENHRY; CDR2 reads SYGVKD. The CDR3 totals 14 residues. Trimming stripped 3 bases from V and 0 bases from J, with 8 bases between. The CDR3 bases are TGTGCCATCAGTGATGGCCACATGAACACTGAAGCTTTCTTT. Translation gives CAISDGHMNTEAFF.

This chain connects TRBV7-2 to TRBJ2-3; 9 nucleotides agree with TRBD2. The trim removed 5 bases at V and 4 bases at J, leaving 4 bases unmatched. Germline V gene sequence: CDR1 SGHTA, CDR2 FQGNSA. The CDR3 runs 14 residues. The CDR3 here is CASSRGLAPDTQYF. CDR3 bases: TGTGCCAGCAGCCGGGGACTAGCCCCAGATACGCAGTATTTT.

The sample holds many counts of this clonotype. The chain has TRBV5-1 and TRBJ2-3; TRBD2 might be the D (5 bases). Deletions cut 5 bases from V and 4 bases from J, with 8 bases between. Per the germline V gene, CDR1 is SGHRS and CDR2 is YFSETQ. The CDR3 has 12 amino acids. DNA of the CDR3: TGCGCCAGCAGTCTTAGCGCAGATACGCAGTATTTT. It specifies CASSLSADTQYF.

The CDR3 bases are TGTGCCAGTAGTATCGGAAATTCACCCCTCCACTTT. As protein: CASSIGNSPLHF. The chain links TRBV19 to TRBJ1-6; D gene ambiguous. Germline assignment: CDR1 LNHDA and CDR2 SQIVND (reference sequence). Trimming stripped 3 bases from V and 7 bases from J, with 4 bases between. The CDR3 sequence is 12 residues long.

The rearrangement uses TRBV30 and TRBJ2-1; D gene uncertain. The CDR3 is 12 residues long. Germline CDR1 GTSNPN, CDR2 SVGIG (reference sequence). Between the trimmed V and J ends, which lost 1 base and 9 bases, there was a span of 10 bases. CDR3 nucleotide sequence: TGTGCCTGGAGTGAGGCGGTGGGTGAGCAGTTCTTC. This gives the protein CAWSEAVGEQFF.

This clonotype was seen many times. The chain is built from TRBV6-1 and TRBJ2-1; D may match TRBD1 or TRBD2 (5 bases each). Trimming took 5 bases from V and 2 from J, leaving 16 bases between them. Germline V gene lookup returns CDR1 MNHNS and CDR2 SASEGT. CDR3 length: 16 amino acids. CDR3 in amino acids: CASSPPGAGAYNEQFF. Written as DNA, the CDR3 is TGTGCCAGCAGTCCACCCGGGGCCGGTGCCTACAATGAGCAGTTCTTC.

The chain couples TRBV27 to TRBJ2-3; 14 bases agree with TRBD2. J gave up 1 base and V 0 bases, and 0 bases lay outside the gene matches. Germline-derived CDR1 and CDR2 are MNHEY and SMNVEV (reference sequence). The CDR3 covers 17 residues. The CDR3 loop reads CASSLSGLAGGTDTQYF. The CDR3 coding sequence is TGTGCCAGCAGTTTATCGGGACTAGCGGGGGGCACAGATACGCAGTATTTT.

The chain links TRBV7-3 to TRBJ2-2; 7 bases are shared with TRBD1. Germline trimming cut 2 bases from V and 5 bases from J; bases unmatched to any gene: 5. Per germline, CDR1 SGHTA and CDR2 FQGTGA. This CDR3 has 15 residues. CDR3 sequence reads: CASSLQTGSTGELFF. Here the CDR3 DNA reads TGTGCCAGCAGCTTACAGACAGGGTCGACCGGGGAGCTGTTTTTT.

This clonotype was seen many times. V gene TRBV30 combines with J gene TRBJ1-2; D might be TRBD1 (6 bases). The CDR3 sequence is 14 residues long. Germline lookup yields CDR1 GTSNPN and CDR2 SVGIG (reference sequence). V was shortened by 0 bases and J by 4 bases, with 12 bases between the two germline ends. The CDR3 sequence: CAWSVRGFVYGYTF. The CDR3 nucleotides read TGTGCCTGGAGTGTAAGGGGGTTTGTCTATGGCTACACCTTC. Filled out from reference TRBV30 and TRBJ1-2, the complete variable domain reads SQTIHQWPATLVQPVGSPLSLECTVEGTSNPNLYWYRQAAGRGLQLLFYSVGIGQISSEVPQNLSASRPQDRQFILSSKKLLLSDSGFYLCAWSVRGFVYGYTFGSGTRLTVV.

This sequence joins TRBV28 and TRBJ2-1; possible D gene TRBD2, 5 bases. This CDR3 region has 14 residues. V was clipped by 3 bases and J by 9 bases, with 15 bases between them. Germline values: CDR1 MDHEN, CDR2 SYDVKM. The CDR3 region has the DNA TGTGCCAGCAGTTTTTTACCTAGCACGGTTGAGCAGTTCTTC. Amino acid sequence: CASSFLPSTVEQFF.

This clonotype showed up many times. This CDR3 is CASTPMNTEAFF. The CDR3 nucleotides are TGTGCCAGCACCCCCATGAACACTGAAGCTTTCTTT. This sequence joins TRBV12-3 or TRBV12-4 and TRBJ1-1; D unclear. V was cut by 7 bases and J by 0 bases, with 6 bases left in between. The CDR3 contains 12 residues.

The CDR3 is CASSSPLYRLAGYRELFF. CDR3 DNA: TGTGCCAGCAGCTCTCCTCTTTATAGACTAGCGGGGTACCGGGAGCTGTTTTTT. The genes are TRBV5-6 and TRBJ2-2; TRBD2 matches 11 bases. This CDR3 has 18 residues. Germline V gene lookup returns CDR1 SGHDT and CDR2 YYEEEE. J gave up 9 bases and V 3 bases, and 16 bases lay outside the gene matches.

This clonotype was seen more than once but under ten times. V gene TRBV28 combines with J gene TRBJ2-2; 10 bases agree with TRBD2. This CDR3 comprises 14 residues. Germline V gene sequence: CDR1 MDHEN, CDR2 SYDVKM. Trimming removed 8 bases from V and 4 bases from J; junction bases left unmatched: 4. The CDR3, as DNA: TGTGCCAGCTCCCGGACTAGCGGCACCGGGGAGCTGTTTTTT. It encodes CASSRTSGTGELFF. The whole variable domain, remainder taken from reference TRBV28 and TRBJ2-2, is DVKVTQSSRYLVKRTGEKVFLECVQDMDHENMFWYRQDPGLGLRLIYFSYDVKMKEKGDIPEGYSVSREKKERFSLILESASTNQTSMYLCASSRTSGTGELFFGEGSRLTVL.

The CDR3 spells CASSPLFLGGLNNEQFF. CDR3 nucleotides: TGTGCCAGCTCACCACTCTTTCTGGGAGGGCTCAACAATGAGCAGTTCTTC. The chain has TRBV18 and TRBJ2-1; 7 bases line up with TRBD2. The junction had 11 bases not matched to a gene; V was cut back by 1 base and J by 5 bases. The germline gives CDR1 KGHSH, CDR2 LQKENI. The CDR3 is 17 amino acids.

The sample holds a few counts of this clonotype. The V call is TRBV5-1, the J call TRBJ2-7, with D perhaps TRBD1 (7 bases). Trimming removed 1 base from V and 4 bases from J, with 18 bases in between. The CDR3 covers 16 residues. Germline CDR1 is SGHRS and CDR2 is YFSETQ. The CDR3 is CASSLSSGGGKYEQYF. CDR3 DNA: TGCGCCAGCAGCTTGAGTAGCGGAGGGGGCAAGTACGAGCAGTACTTC.

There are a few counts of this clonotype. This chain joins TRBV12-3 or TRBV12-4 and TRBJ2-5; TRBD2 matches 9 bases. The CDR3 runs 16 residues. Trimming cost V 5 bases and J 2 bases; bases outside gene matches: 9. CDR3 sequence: CASSLRPSGTQETQYF. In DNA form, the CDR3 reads TGTGCCAGCAGTCTAAGGCCTAGCGGGACTCAAGAGACCCAGTACTTC.

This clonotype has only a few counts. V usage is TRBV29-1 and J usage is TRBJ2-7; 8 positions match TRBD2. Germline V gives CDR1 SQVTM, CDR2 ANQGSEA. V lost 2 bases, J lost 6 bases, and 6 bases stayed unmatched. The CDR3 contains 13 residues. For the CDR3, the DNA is TGCAGCGTTGAAAGGCTAGCGGGCGGCGAGCAGTACTTC. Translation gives CSVERLAGGEQYF.

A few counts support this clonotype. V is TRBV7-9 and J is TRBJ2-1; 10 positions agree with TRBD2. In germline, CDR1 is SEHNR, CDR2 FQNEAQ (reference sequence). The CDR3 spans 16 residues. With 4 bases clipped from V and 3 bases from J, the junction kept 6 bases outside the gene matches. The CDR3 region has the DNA TGTGCCAGCAGCTCAACTCCTAGCGGGAGCTACAATGAGCAGTTCTTC. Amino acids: CASSSTPSGSYNEQFF.

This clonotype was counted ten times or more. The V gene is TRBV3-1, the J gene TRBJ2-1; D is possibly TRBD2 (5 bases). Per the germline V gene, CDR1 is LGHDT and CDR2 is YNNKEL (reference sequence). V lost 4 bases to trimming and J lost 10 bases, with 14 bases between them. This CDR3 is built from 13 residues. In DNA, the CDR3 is TGTGCCAGCAGCCTCGGGGTTGGTGACGAGCAGTTCTTC. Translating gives CASSLGVGDEQFF.

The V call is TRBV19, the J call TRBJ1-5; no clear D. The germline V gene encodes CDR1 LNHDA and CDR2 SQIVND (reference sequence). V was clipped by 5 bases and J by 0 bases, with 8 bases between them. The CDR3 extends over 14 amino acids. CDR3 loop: CASSSSASNQPQHF. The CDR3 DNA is TGTGCCAGTAGTTCCTCAGCTAGCAATCAGCCCCAGCATTTT. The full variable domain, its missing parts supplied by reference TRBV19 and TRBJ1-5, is DGGITQSPKYLFRKEGQNVTLSCEQNLNHDAMYWYRQDPGQGLRLIYYSQIVNDFQKGDIAEGYSVSREKKESFPLTVTSAQKNPTAFYLCASSSSASNQPQHFGDGTRLSIL.

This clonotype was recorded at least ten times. The CDR3 bases are TGTGCCAGCTCTACTACTACCAGCTCCTACGAGCAGTACTTC. This encodes CASSTTTSSYEQYF. The chain carries TRBV2 and TRBJ2-7; no firm D call. V lost 8 bases and J lost 0, with 14 bases in between. CDR1 and CDR2 from the germline V gene are SNHLY and FYNNEI. The CDR3 totals 14 residues.

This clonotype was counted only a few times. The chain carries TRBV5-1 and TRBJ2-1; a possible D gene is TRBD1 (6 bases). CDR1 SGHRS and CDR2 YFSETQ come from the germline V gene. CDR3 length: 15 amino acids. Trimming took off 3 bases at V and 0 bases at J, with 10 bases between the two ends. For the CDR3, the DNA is TGCGCCAGCAGCTGGACAGAGAGCTCCTACAATGAGCAGTTCTTC. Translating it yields CASSWTESSYNEQFF.

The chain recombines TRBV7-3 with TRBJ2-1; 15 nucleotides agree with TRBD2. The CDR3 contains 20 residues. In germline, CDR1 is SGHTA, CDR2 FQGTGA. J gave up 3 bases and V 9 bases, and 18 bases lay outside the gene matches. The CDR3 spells CASSIGIGLAGGKYYNEQFF. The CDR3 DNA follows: TGTGCCAGTAGTATTGGTATTGGACTAGCGGGAGGGAAATACTACAATGAGCAGTTCTTC.

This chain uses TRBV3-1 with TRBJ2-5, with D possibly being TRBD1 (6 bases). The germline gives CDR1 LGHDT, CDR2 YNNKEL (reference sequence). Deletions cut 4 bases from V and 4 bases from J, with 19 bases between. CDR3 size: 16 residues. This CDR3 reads CASSLRTQGSRETQYF. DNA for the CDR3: TGTGCCAGCAGCCTCAGAACACAGGGTTCAAGAGAGACCCAGTACTTC.